The 25 T cell receptor beta chains below were found in one sample sequenced in a study of Graves' ophthalmopathy and Graves' hyperthyroidism. Researchers took RNA transcripts and amplified TCR beta CDR3 regions from them. HTBI primers were employed in first-round RT-PCR, then a second-round multiplex PCR followed. TCRdb independently ran MiXCR on the multiplex PCR reads; one entry per CDR3 protein. This table has over a million distinct CDR3 sequences, less than 45% appearing once. What was sequenced was peripheral blood or thyroid tissue (not recorded which). Receptors originate from an adult man with Graves' hyperthyroidism.

The rearrangement joins TRBV10-3 to TRBJ2-5, with a weak D call TRBD1 (6 bases). Trimming left V 2 bases short and J 9 bases short, with 16 bases between. The germline V gene has CDR1 ENHRY and CDR2 SYGVKD. This CDR3 is 14 amino acids long. The CDR3 region is CAISEGDRFQPQYF. CDR3 in DNA: TGTGCCATCAGTGAGGGAGACAGGTTTCAGCCCCAGTACTTC.

The J gene is TRBJ1-2, the V gene TRBV20-1, with no clear D. This CDR3 is built from 11 residues. With 3 bases removed from V and 10 bases from J, the gap between germline ends came to 12 bases. Germline values: CDR1 DFQATT, CDR2 SNEGSKA (reference sequence). The CDR3 spells CSARVKLDYTF. CDR3 DNA sequence: TGCAGTGCTAGGGTTAAATTAGACTACACCTTC.

The genes are TRBV19 and TRBJ1-4; no firm D call. V lost 9 bases and J lost 5, with 4 bases in between. Germline V gives CDR1 LNHDA, CDR2 SQIVND (reference sequence). The CDR3 consists of 10 residues. CDR3 bases: TGTGCCAGCCGGAATGAAAAACTGTTTTTT. The encoded protein is CASRNEKLFF. The whole variable domain, filled in from reference TRBV19 and TRBJ1-4, reads DGGITQSPKYLFRKEGQNVTLSCEQNLNHDAMYWYRQDPGQGLRLIYYSQIVNDFQKGDIAEGYSVSREKKESFPLTVTSAQKNPTAFYLCASRNEKLFFGSGTQLSVL.

This clonotype was recorded at least ten times. The chain combines TRBV6-4 with TRBJ2-6; D is unclear. This CDR3 contains 14 residues. Germline values: CDR1 MRHNA, CDR2 SNTAGT. Deletions cut 6 bases from V and 2 bases from J, with 8 bases between. CDR3 in amino acids: CASSMGTGANVLTF. In DNA, the CDR3 is TGTGCCAGCAGCATGGGGACTGGGGCCAACGTCCTGACTTTC.

This clonotype was observed a few times. The rearrangement uses TRBV19 and TRBJ1-1; TRBD1 matches 7 bases. Germline CDR1 reads LNHDA; CDR2 reads SQIVND (reference sequence). The CDR3 length is 13 residues. V shed 8 bases, J shed 4 bases, and the junction held 7 bases outside the gene matches. CDR3 DNA sequence: TGTGCCAGTGGTCAGGGGGGGGGCACTGAAGCTTTCTTT. Translation: CASGQGGGTEAFF.

The table lists this clonotype with many counts. The J gene is TRBJ2-2, the V gene TRBV10-1, with unresolved D. Trimming shortened V by 4 bases and J by 5 bases, and 14 bases separated the two germline ends. The CDR3 extends over 15 amino acids. Per germline, CDR1 WNHNN and CDR2 SYGVQD (reference sequence). The chain's CDR3 is CASSGSPALTGELFF. The DNA for the CDR3 is TGCGCCAGCAGTGGATCCCCAGCGTTAACCGGGGAGCTGTTTTTT.

Ten or more counts support this clonotype. V usage is TRBV14 and J usage is TRBJ1-1; 9 bases are a match to TRBD1. CDR1 is SGHDN and CDR2 is FVKESK in the germline V gene. V lost 4 bases to trimming and J lost 4 bases; unmatched junction nucleotides: 16. There are 18 residues in the CDR3. DNA for the CDR3: TGTGCCAGCAGCCCGCGATACCGGGACAGGGAGCCTGGCACTGAAGCTTTCTTT. Translating it yields CASSPRYRDREPGTEAFF.

This clonotype was seen a handful of times. The chain is built from TRBV20-1 and TRBJ2-7, with 9 nucleotides matching TRBD2. The CDR3 consists of 16 residues. Germline values: CDR1 DFQATT, CDR2 SNEGSKA (reference sequence). Losses at the gene ends were 1 base for V and 0 bases for J; bases not matched to a gene: 7. The CDR3 spells CSARVASGESSYEQYF. The CDR3 bases are TGCAGTGCTAGAGTGGCTAGCGGGGAGAGCTCCTACGAGCAGTACTTC.

This clonotype was found a few times. The chain combines TRBV6-1 with TRBJ1-5; D remains unclear. The CDR3 covers 14 residues. Trimming removed 5 bases at V and 7 bases at J, with 15 bases between. Germline V gene lookup returns CDR1 MNHNS and CDR2 SASEGT. In DNA, the CDR3 is TGTGCCAGCAGTTACTTGTCCGGCAGCCAGCCCCAGCATTTT. It is translated as CASSYLSGSQPQHF.

Concerning this clonotype itself: Its ends do not fully match the called genes, so a read error is possible. The CDR3 spells CTSSAGGGAQETQYF. CDR3 in DNA: TGCACCAGCAGCGCCGGCGGGGGCGCACAAGAGACCCAGTACTTC. The V and J genes are TRBV11-2 and TRBJ2-5, with D possibly being TRBD2 (7 bases). This CDR3 is 15 amino acids long. CDR1 is SGHAT, CDR2 FQNNGV, per germline.

The rearrangement joins TRBV20-1 to TRBJ1-6; D uncertain. Germline-derived CDR1 and CDR2 are DFQATT and SNEGSKA (reference sequence). Trimming left V 0 bases short and J 0 bases short, with 9 bases between. The CDR3 sequence is 16 residues long. CDR3 nucleotides: TGCAGTGCTAGAGATAGCTCAAACTCCTATAATTCACCCCTCCACTTT. Translating it yields CSARDSSNSYNSPLHF.

This clonotype was observed many times. V is TRBV7-9 and J is TRBJ1-5, with D perhaps matching TRBD1 (5 bases). Germline loops: CDR1 SEHNR, CDR2 FQNEAQ (reference sequence). This CDR3 is 13 amino acids long. V was clipped by 4 bases and J by 15 bases, with 19 bases between them. The CDR3: CASSSVTGAGLHF. CDR3 in DNA: TGTGCCAGCAGCTCCGTAACAGGAGCCGGGCTGCATTTT. Combining the CDR3 with reference TRBV7-9 and TRBJ1-5 gives the whole variable domain DTGVSQNPRHKITKRGQNVTFRCDPISEHNRLYWYRQTLGQGPEFLTYFQNEAQLEKSRLLSDRFSAERPKGSFSTLEIQRTEQGDSAMYLCASSSVTGAGLHFGDGTRLSIL.

The sample holds one count of this clonotype. Given a much more abundant clone one base away, this may be a read error. The rearrangement uses TRBV20-1 and TRBJ2-7; no clear D. CDR1 is DFQATT and CDR2 is SNEGSKA in the germline V gene (reference sequence). The CDR3 extends over 14 amino acids. CDR3 in DNA: TGCAATGCTAGAGATGAAGGGCGTCACTACGAGCAGTACTTC. Translated, it gives CNARDEGRHYEQYF.

This clonotype was observed many times. The genes are TRBV12-3 or TRBV12-4 and TRBJ2-5, with TRBD2 matching over 8 bases. The CDR3 is 14 residues long. V trimming: 4 bases; J trimming: 5 bases; junction bases outside the gene matches: 6. CDR3 residues: CASSSGGGRETQYF. The CDR3 bases are TGTGCCAGCAGTTCGGGGGGGGGAAGGGAGACCCAGTACTTC.

This chain connects TRBV19 to TRBJ1-6; maybe TRBD1 (5 bases). The CDR3 is 18 amino acids. Trimming took off 5 bases at V and 2 bases at J, with 19 bases between the two ends. Germline V gene sequence: CDR1 LNHDA, CDR2 SQIVND (reference sequence). The DNA of the CDR3 is TGTGCCAGTAGTCAGGGCCCCGAGGGACCGACCTATAATTCACCCCTCCACTTT. Translated: CASSQGPEGPTYNSPLHF. The entire variable domain, with the rest obtained from reference TRBV19 and TRBJ1-6, is as follows: DGGITQSPKYLFRKEGQNVTLSCEQNLNHDAMYWYRQDPGQGLRLIYYSQIVNDFQKGDIAEGYSVSREKKESFPLTVTSAQKNPTAFYLCASSQGPEGPTYNSPLHFGNGTRLTVT.

The chain carries TRBV11-1 and TRBJ1-4; D gene ambiguous. This CDR3 has 11 residues. CDR1 is SGHAT, CDR2 FQDESV, per germline (reference sequence). Trimming took 0 bases from V and 13 from J, leaving 6 bases between them. The DNA of the CDR3 is TGTGCCAGCAGCTTAGCGCCGGGACTGTTTTTT. Its protein is CASSLAPGLFF.

Comment on this clonotype: This may stem from a read error, because a much larger clone lies one nucleotide away. This chain uses TRBV24-1 with TRBJ2-7; 7 bases fit TRBD1. V dropped 4 bases and J dropped 4; count of bases not matched to a gene: 12. The CDR3 runs 16 residues. Germline loops: CDR1 KGHDR, CDR2 SFDVKD. This CDR3 is CATSEAALTGRYEQYF. The CDR3 DNA is TGTGCCACCAGTGAAGCCGCTCTGACAGGGCGGTACGAGCAGTACTTC.

This clonotype was counted only a few times. This sequence joins TRBV5-1 and TRBJ1-2; D remains ambiguous. Trimming removed 4 bases from V and 7 bases from J, with 14 bases in between. The CDR3 has 13 residues. Germline assignment: CDR1 SGHRS and CDR2 YFSETQ. CDR3 sequence reads: CASSPTSSAGYTF. In DNA form, the CDR3 reads TGCGCCAGCAGCCCTACATCGTCGGCTGGCTACACCTTC.

The rearrangement joins TRBV2 to TRBJ2-5, with D possibly being TRBD1 (6 bases). The CDR3 has 14 residues. Germline V CDR1 and CDR2: SNHLY, FYNNEI. Trimming removed 10 bases at V and 2 bases at J, with 17 bases between. The CDR3 DNA follows: TGTGCCACCCGAGGGGGTAGGGGTCAAGAGACCCAGTACTTC. Its translation is CATRGGRGQETQYF.

The CDR3 reads CASSREGMNTEAFF. The CDR3 DNA reads TGTGCCAGCTCACGTGAAGGCATGAACACTGAAGCTTTCTTT. The chain has TRBV18 and TRBJ1-1; D call uncertain. This CDR3 contains 14 residues. V lost 4 bases and J 0 bases, leaving 9 bases between the germline ends. Germline V gene lookup returns CDR1 KGHSH and CDR2 LQKENI.

This clonotype was counted at least ten times. This rearrangement joins TRBV19 to TRBJ1-5; D gene uncertain. Germline V gene data show CDR1 as LNHDA and CDR2 as SQIVND (reference sequence). This CDR3 spans 17 amino acids. V dropped 1 base and J dropped 2 bases, with 15 bases sitting between them. CDR3 coding DNA: TGTGCCAGTAGTATAGGGAGTCTTATTCGTGGCAATCAGCCCCAGCATTTT. As protein: CASSIGSLIRGNQPQHF.

This clonotype was detected a few times. V is TRBV6-2 or TRBV6-3 and J is TRBJ1-2, with D hard to call. Germline CDR1 MNHEY, CDR2 SVGEGT. V lost 2 bases, J lost 4 bases, and 14 bases lay in between. The CDR3 loop spans 15 amino acids. The CDR3 nucleotides are TGTGCCAGCAGTTACGGAGTTGGGTCGGTCTATGGCTACACCTTC. Translation gives CASSYGVGSVYGYTF.

This clonotype was recorded a few times. The chain couples TRBV12-3 or TRBV12-4 to TRBJ1-4; 10 bases fit TRBD1. Trimming at V came to 6 bases and at J to 8 bases, leaving 9 bases not matched to a gene. The CDR3 has 15 residues. CDR3 coding DNA: TGTGCCAGCAGCTCTACGACAGGGGGCCGGGAAAAACTGTTTTTT. This encodes CASSSTTGGREKLFF.

A note on this clonotype: A junction boundary mismatches the germline segment, possibly from a read error. This sequence joins TRBV12-3 or TRBV12-4 and TRBJ2-2; the D gene is possibly TRBD2 (5 bases). The CDR3 length is 15 residues. The DNA of the CDR3 is TGTGCCCGCAGTTTACGGCGGGTTGAAACCGGGGAGCTGTTTTTT. It yields the protein CARSLRRVETGELFF.

A few counts support this clonotype. The V gene is TRBV2, the J gene TRBJ1-2, with a tentative D call TRBD1 (6 bases). V was cut by 9 bases and J by 6 bases, with 11 bases left in between. The CDR3 is 11 amino acids. CDR1 and CDR2 (germline): SNHLY, FYNNEI. CDR3: CARGGGDGYTF. For the CDR3, the DNA is TGTGCCAGAGGAGGGGGGGATGGCTACACCTTC.